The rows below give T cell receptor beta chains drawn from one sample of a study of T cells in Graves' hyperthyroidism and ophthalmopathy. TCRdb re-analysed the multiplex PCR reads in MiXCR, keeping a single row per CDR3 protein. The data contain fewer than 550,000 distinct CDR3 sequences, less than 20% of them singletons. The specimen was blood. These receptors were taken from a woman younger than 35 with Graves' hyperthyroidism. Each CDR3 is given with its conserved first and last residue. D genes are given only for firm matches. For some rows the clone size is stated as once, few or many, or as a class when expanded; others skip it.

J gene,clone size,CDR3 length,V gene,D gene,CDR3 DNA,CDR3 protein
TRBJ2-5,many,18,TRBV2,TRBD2,TGTGCCAGCAGTGAAGCGCTTCCTAGCGGGGATGATTATGAGACCCAGTACTTC,CASSEALPSGDDYETQYF
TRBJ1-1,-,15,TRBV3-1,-,TGTGCCAGCAGCCCCTTGGGGGGACTAAACACTGAAGCTTTCTTT,CASSPLGGLNTEAFF
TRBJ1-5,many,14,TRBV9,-,TGTGCCAGCAGCGCAAATACGGGCAATCAGCCCCAGCATTTT,CASSANTGNQPQHF
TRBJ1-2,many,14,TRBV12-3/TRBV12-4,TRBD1,TGTGCCAGCAGCGGGACAGGATTTTATTATGGCTACACCTTC,CASSGTGFYYGYTF
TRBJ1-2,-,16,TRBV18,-,TGTGCCAGCTCACCAAGTGTCCAAGGGCCCCGGACTGGCTACACCTTC,CASSPSVQGPRTGYTF
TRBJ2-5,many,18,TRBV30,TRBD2,TGTGCCTGGAGTTCCCGGGGGGCGGGAGGGCCTATACGAGAGACCCAGTACTTC,CAWSSRGAGGPIRETQYF
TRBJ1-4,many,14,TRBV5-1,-,TGCGCCAGCAGCCAGGGGCGTTATAATGAAAAACTGTTTTTT,CASSQGRYNEKLFF
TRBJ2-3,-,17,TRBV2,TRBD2,TGTGCCAGCTCCGGACTAGCGGGAAACTCGAGCACAGATACGCAGTATTTT,CASSGLAGNSSTDTQYF
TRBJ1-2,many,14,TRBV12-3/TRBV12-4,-,TGTGCCAGCAGTTTAAGAGAACGTAGCTATGGCTACACCTTC,CASSLRERSYGYTF
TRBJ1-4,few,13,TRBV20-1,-,TGCAGTGCTTATGACAGTTTTAATGAAAAACTGTTTTTT,CSAYDSFNEKLFF
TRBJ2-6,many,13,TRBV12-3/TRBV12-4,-,TGTGCCACCTCAGGCTCTGGGGCCAACGTCCTGACTTTC,CATSGSGANVLTF
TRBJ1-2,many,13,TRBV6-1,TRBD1,TGTGCCAGCAGTCCCGACAGGGTCTACAGCTACACCTTC,CASSPDRVYSYTF
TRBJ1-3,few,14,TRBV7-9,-,TGTGCCAGCAGCTTTACCTTCTCTGGAAACACCATATATTTT,CASSFTFSGNTIYF
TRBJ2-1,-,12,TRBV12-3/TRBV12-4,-,TGTGCCAGCAGGAGTCAAGGTTTTGAGCAGTTCTTC,CASRSQGFEQFF
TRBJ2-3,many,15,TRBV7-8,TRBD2,TGTGCCAGCAGGGGACTAGCGGGTCTCACAGATACGCAGTATTTT,CASRGLAGLTDTQYF
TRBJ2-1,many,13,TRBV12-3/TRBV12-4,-,TGTGCCAGCAGCACTGAACAGGGATTTGAGCAGTTCTTC,CASSTEQGFEQFF
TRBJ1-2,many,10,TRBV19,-,TGTGCCACCGAGAGCTATGGCTACACCTTC,CATESYGYTF
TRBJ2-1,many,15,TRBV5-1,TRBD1,TGCGCCAGCAGCTTGGCGCGACAGGGTGGCAATGAGCAGTTCTTC,CASSLARQGGNEQFF
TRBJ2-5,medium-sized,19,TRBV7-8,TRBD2,TGTGCCAGCAGCTTAACTCCGGGACTAGCGGGGGTAGAACAAGAGACCCAGTACTTC,CASSLTPGLAGVEQETQYF
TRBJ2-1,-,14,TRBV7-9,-,TGTGCCAGCAGCCCTGTCGGCCCGTACAATGAGCAGTTCTTC,CASSPVGPYNEQFF
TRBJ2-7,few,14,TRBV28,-,TGTGCCAGCAGGTTAGCGAGGGGGAGCTACGAGCAGTACTTC,CASRLARGSYEQYF
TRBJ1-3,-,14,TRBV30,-,TGTGCCTGGAGCTTTGGAGGGTCTGGAAACACCATATATTTT,CAWSFGGSGNTIYF
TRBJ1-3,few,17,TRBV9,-,TGTGTCAGCAGCTACGACTGGACGGGCAGCTCTGGAAACACCATATATTTT,CVSSYDWTGSSGNTIYF
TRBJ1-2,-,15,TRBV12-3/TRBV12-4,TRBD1,TGTGCCAGCAGCGTCGGACAGGGGGCGAACTATGGCTACACCTTC,CASSVGQGANYGYTF
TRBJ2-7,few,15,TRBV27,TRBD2,TGTGCCAGCAGCCAACGGACTAGCGGGACTGGAGAGCAGTACTTC,CASSQRTSGTGEQYF
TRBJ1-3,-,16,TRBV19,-,TGTGCCAGTGGTAGGTCACAGGTGATCTCTGGAAACACCATATATTTT,CASGRSQVISGNTIYF
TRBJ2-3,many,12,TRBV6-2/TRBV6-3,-,TGTGCCAGCAGTTATTATAAGGATACGCAGTATTTT,CASSYYKDTQYF
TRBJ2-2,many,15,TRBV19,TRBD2,TGTGCCAGTAGTGTGCGGGGGGTAGGCACCGGGGAGCTGTTTTTT,CASSVRGVGTGELFF
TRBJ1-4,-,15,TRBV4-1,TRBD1,TGCGCCAGCAGCCAAGCACAGGGGGTAAATGAAAAACTGTTTTTT,CASSQAQGVNEKLFF
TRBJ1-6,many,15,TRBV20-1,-,TGCAGTGCTAGAGAGGGGAGCTCCTATAATTCACCCCTCCACTTT,CSAREGSSYNSPLHF
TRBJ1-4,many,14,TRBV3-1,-,TGTGCCAGCAGCACGACAGAACTTAATGAAAAACTGTTTTTT,CASSTTELNEKLFF
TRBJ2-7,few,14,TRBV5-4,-,TGTGCCAGCAGCTTGAGAGGAAGTCCCTACGAGCAGTACTTC,CASSLRGSPYEQYF
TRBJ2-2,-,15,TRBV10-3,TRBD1,TGTGCCATCAGGGGGACAGGCGGAATGGGCGGGGAGCTGTTTTTT,CAIRGTGGMGGELFF
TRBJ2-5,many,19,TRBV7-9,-,TGTGCCAGCAGCTTAGTTCGGTCGTGGCTAGCTCTACCGGGAGAGACCCAGTACTTC,CASSLVRSWLALPGETQYF
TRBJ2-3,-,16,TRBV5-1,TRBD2,TGCGCCAGCAGCCTACCTAGCGGGGGGGCAAGGAATACGCAGTATTTT,CASSLPSGGARNTQYF
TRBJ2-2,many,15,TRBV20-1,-,TGCAGTGCTAGTGGTGACAGCGCGAACACCGGGGAGCTGTTTTTT,CSASGDSANTGELFF
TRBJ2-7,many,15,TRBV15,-,TGTGCCACCAGCAGAGATCTGACAGACGCCTACGAGCAGTACTTC,CATSRDLTDAYEQYF
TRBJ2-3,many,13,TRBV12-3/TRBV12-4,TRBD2,TGTGCCAGCCTTGTGAGCGGGGGGGATACGCAGTATTTT,CASLVSGGDTQYF
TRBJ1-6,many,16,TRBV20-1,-,TGCAGTGCTAGAGATCAGGCAGGGCTGGGGAATTCACCCCTCCACTTT,CSARDQAGLGNSPLHF
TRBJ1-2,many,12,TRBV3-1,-,TGTGCCAGCAGCCATAGAGACAACGGCTACACCTTC,CASSHRDNGYTF
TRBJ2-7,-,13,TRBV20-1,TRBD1,TGCAGTGCAACCGACAGGGGCTCCTACGAGCAGTACTTC,CSATDRGSYEQYF
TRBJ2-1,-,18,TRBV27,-,TGTGCCAGCAGTTTATCGATATTTGACACCATATCCTACAATGAGCAGTTCTTC,CASSLSIFDTISYNEQFF
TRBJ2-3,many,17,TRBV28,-,TGTGCCAGCAGTTTATCGGGGGGCCCCCTGAGCACAGATACGCAGTATTTT,CASSLSGGPLSTDTQYF
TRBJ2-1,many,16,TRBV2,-,TGTGCCAGCAGCCTCAGGGACCCCCGGGACTACAATGAGCAGTTCTTC,CASSLRDPRDYNEQFF
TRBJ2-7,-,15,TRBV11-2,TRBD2,TGTGCCAGCAGCTTAGTTATGCTAGCGGGGAACGAGCAGTACTTC,CASSLVMLAGNEQYF
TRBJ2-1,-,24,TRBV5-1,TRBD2,TGCGCCAGCAGCTTGGCCGGTGGGGAAGCCGGGACTAGCGGGAGTGAGAGCTCCTACAATGAGCAGTTCTTC,CASSLAGGEAGTSGSESSYNEQFF
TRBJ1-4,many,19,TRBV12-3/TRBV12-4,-,TGTGCCAGCAGTTTAAGGCCCCCCCGGATGGAGGGAAGTATTGAAAAACTGTTTTTT,CASSLRPPRMEGSIEKLFF
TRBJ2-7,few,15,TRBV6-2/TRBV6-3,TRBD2,TGCGCCAGCAGTTCCTTAGCGGGTTCCTCCTACAAGCAGTACTTC,CASSSLAGSSYKQYF
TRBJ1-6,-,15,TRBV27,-,TGTGCCAGCAGATTTATAGGTTTAGATAATTCACCCCTCCACTTT,CASRFIGLDNSPLHF
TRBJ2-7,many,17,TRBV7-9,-,TGTGCCAGCAGCCCCGTTCACATGAGCGACCGCAATTACGAGCAGTACTTC,CASSPVHMSDRNYEQYF
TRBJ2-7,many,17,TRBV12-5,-,TGTGCTAGTGGTTTGGTTATCTCACCCAGGGCACCCTACGAGCAGTACTTC,CASGLVISPRAPYEQYF
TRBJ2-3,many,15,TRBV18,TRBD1,TGTGCCAGCTCGGGACAGGAGATTCCCGCAGATACGCAGTATTTT,CASSGQEIPADTQYF